This T cell receptor (beta chain) was captured in a study of response to subunit inactivated influenza vaccine (dated by TCRdb to the late 2010s). In terms of the full investigation: Deep quantitative T cell receptor repertoire profiling was used in the study to track responses to a trivalent subunit inactivated influenza vaccine.

On the study overall, not on this receptor specifically: The authors proposed that each seasonal influenza vaccination may bring in only a limited number of new T cells.

To note about this clonotype: The antigen it binds to is not known. Nothing much larger sits one base from this clone, and base qualities are not available.

Libraries were made using RT-PCR. Sequencing was carried out with an Illumina HiSeq 2500. Through fastp at Q25 and MiXCR, TCRdb rebuilt clones from the public reads, retaining in-frame beta chains. All rows with the same CDR3 protein become a single entry with the most common DNA and genes. In all, the sample holds a few hundred thousand distinct CDR3 sequences, and approximately 15% of those were seen once. The ten largest clones capture 11% of the sample. The cysteine opens and the phenylalanine closes a CDR3 of 16 amino acids. The read is trimmed to its CDR3 DNA, 48 bases read in frame from base 1. From V the trimming removes 5 bases and from J it removes 0 bases, while the gene matches leave 4 bases of the junction unaccounted for.

The chain joins TRBV12-3 or TRBV12-4 to TRBJ2-1; the junction holds 10 bases that match TRBD2. Material: PBMCs from blood, obtained approximately 13 days after vaccination. This clonotype was sampled from a man aged 45-65 years who received an inactivated influenza vaccine. Donor details come from another sample of the same person, matched by shared clones. CDR3 region: CASSISGGGSYNEQFF. The DNA sequence follows: TGTGCCAGCAGTATCAGCGGGGGGGGCTCCTACAATGAGCAGTTCTTC.